The sequence of this T cell receptor (beta chain) was determined in a study of identical twins. Trimming shortened V by 0 bases and J by 4 bases, and 6 bases separated the two germline ends. This CDR3 region has 14 residues. CDR1 is SGHAT, CDR2 FQNNGV, per germline. A single record per CDR3 protein comes from TCRdb applying MiXCR to the 5' RACE reads. The sample yields 700,000 or so distinct CDR3 sequences, 20% to 25% seen once. Study findings and constraints: Recombination models fit unrelated individuals' TCR alpha sharing but underestimated twins'.

For this clonotype: Its antigen is not identified.

The same sample was also studied in work on T cells expressing NK-cell markers. This second report adds: Cells sorted as CD3+CD56+NKG2C+, CD3+CD56+NKG2C- and CD3+CD56-NKG2C+ T cells supplied the TCR beta repertoires. A range of roughly 1.0-8% of CD8+ T cells consisted of dominant NKG2C+ clonotypes in several donors. HCMV specificity of the expanded NKG2C+ T cell clones was not established.

This TCR derives from a woman aged 18 to 35 in good health. V and J are TRBV11-2 and TRBJ2-2; no reliable D call. The sample was PBMCs. CDR3 residues: CASSLDLSTGELFF. CDR3 bases: TGTGCCAGCAGCTTAGATTTAAGCACCGGGGAGCTGTTTTTT.